Listed below are T cell receptor beta chains from one sample, sequenced in a study of OX40 agonist ivuxolimab in advanced cancers. Here immunoSEQ multiplex PCR was the method, and the copy in TCRdb shows in-frame clones only, minus some. The table lists tens of thousands of clones, around nine tenths of them singletons, with about 1.5% in the top ten. The sequenced sample was CD4+ or CD8+ T cells sorted from blood, obtained in a trial of the OX40 agonist ivuxolimab. The origin of the receptors is an adult with an advanced solid tumor such as melanoma, head and neck, liver or kidney cancer. Both conserved end residues are part of each CDR3. Each record gives: J gene, D gene, clone size, V gene, CDR3 DNA, CDR3 protein. The D gene is left open where the match is weak. Not all rows give a size; the values are once, few, many and, for expanded clones, a class.

TRBJ2-1	TRBD1	NA	TRBV7-2	TGTGCCAGCAGCTTAGGGGACAGCAATGAGCAGTTCTTC	CASSLGDSNEQFF
TRBJ2-1	TRBD2	NA	TRBV11-3	TGTGCCAGCAGCTCTACCGGGACTAGCGGGGAGCAGTTCTTC	CASSSTGTSGEQFF
TRBJ2-7	TRBD1	NA	TRBV28	TGTGCCAGCCGGACAGGGATAGACTACGAGCAGTACTTC	CASRTGIDYEQYF
TRBJ2-7	TRBD1	NA	TRBV19	TGTGCCAGTAGTAGAGACACTTCAACAGGGGTTTCGTCCTACGAGCAGTACTTC	CASSRDTSTGVSSYEQYF
TRBJ2-1	TRBD2	once	TRBV5-1	TGCGCCAGCAGCGCCTCGGGGGGGACGAATGAGCAGTTCTTC	CASSASGGTNEQFF
TRBJ1-4	NA	NA	TRBV5-1	TGCGCCAGCAGCCCGCGGGTGACAGGCTCTAATGAAAAACTGTTTTTT	CASSPRVTGSNEKLFF
TRBJ2-6	NA	NA	TRBV10-3	TGTGCCATCAGCCACCCGACGGATTCTGGGGCCAACGTCCTGACTTTC	CAISHPTDSGANVLTF
TRBJ2-5	TRBD1	few	TRBV7-8	TGTGCCAGCAGCCAAACACAGGGGGCAGGAGAGACCCAGTACTTC	CASSQTQGAGETQYF
TRBJ2-3	NA	NA	TRBV5-6	TGTGCCAGCAGCTGGGGTGGCACAGATACGCAGTATTTT	CASSWGGTDTQYF
TRBJ2-7	TRBD2	once	TRBV18	TGTGCCAGCTCACCCGCGGGACTAGCAGCCTACGAGCAGTACTTC	CASSPAGLAAYEQYF
TRBJ2-7	NA	NA	TRBV5-1	TGCGCCAGCAGCTTGGACAGGAACGAGCAGTACTTC	CASSLDRNEQYF
TRBJ1-5	NA	NA	TRBV30	TGTGCCTGGAGTGTCGAGGGAAATCAGCCCCAGCATTTT	CAWSVEGNQPQHF
TRBJ1-6	TRBD1	NA	TRBV6-1	TGTGCCAGCAGTGGGGACAGGGAGAGTTCACCCCTCCACTTT	CASSGDRESSPLHF
TRBJ1-3	NA	NA	TRBV6-6	TGTGCCAGCAGTCAGGCTTCTGGAAACACCATATATTTT	CASSQASGNTIYF
TRBJ2-1	NA	once	TRBV30	TGTGCCTGGAACCCTTCCCCTGGACCTCAACAGTTCTTC	CAWNPSPGPQQFF
TRBJ2-3	NA	NA	TRBV10-3	TGTGCCATCAGTGAGGACGGGGCCGGCACAGATACGCAGTATTTT	CAISEDGAGTDTQYF
TRBJ2-3	TRBD2	once	TRBV6-1	TGTGCCAGCAGTGAAGGAAGGGAGGGGGATACGCAGTATTTT	CASSEGREGDTQYF
TRBJ1-1	NA	NA	TRBV6-1	TGTGCCAGCAGTAGGACGGGCACCACTGAAGCTTTCTTT	CASSRTGTTEAFF
TRBJ2-1	TRBD2	NA	TRBV19	TGTGCCAGTCTTCCGGGAGGCTCCTACAATGAGCAGTTCTTC	CASLPGGSYNEQFF
TRBJ1-3	TRBD1	once	TRBV7-8	TGTGCCAGCAGCCATGGGACAGGCGGAAACACCATATATTTT	CASSHGTGGNTIYF
TRBJ2-7	NA	NA	TRBV9	TGTGCCAGCAGCGTAGATCACTCTGGCACCTACGAGCAGTACTTC	CASSVDHSGTYEQYF
TRBJ1-3	NA	NA	TRBV18	TGTGCCAGCTCATCGACAGACTCTGGAAACACCATATATTTT	CASSSTDSGNTIYF
TRBJ1-5	NA	NA	TRBV7-9	TGTGCCAGCAGCCCTCTAGGGGGGGACCGGCCCCAGCATTTT	CASSPLGGDRPQHF
TRBJ1-5	NA	NA	TRBV2	TGTGCCAGCAGTGAGTTGGCGAACGTTCCGCCCCAGCATTTT	CASSELANVPPQHF
TRBJ2-7	TRBD1	NA	TRBV18	TGTGCCAGCTCCAACGGACAGGGCTCCTACGAGCAGTACTTC	CASSNGQGSYEQYF
TRBJ1-4	NA	NA	TRBV5-4	TGTGCCAGCAGCTTTGTGGGTGAAAAACTGTTTTTT	CASSFVGEKLFF
TRBJ1-1	NA	NA	TRBV7-9	TGTGCCAGCAGCTTTTCTCTAGGCGAGGGCACTGAAGCTTTCTTT	CASSFSLGEGTEAFF
TRBJ1-2	NA	NA	TRBV9	TGTGCCAGCGCTCTGGGGGCTAACTATGGCTACACCTTC	CASALGANYGYTF
TRBJ2-5	TRBD2	NA	TRBV30	TGTGCCTGCCAGACTAGCGGAGAAGAGACCCAGTACTTC	CACQTSGEETQYF
TRBJ2-6	TRBD1	NA	TRBV7-8	TGTGCCAGCAGCTTAATACAGGGGGCTCACTCTGGGGCCAACGTCCTGACTTTC	CASSLIQGAHSGANVLTF
TRBJ2-5	NA	NA	TRBV7-7	TGTGCTAGCAGCTTAGGGGGGGGACCCCAAGAGACCCAGTACTTC	CASSLGGGPQETQYF
TRBJ1-5	NA	NA	TRBV7-8	TGTGCCAGCAGCTTAGGGGCGGGGCCCAATCAGCCCCAGCATTTT	CASSLGAGPNQPQHF
TRBJ2-3	NA	NA	TRBV5-1	TGCGCCAGCAGCTTGTCCGGCTTTACAGATACGCAGTATTTT	CASSLSGFTDTQYF
TRBJ1-3	NA	NA	TRBV6-6	TGTGCCAGCAGTGGGACCGCGGGGGGAAACACCATATATTTT	CASSGTAGGNTIYF
TRBJ2-3	TRBD2	NA	TRBV11-2	TGTGCCAGCAGCTTACACATAGCGGGAGGAGCAGATACGCAGTATTTT	CASSLHIAGGADTQYF
TRBJ2-1	TRBD2	NA	TRBV7-3	TGTGCCAGCAGCTCGACTAGCGGGAGTTACAATGAGCAGTTCTTC	CASSSTSGSYNEQFF
TRBJ2-5	NA	NA	TRBV27	TGTGCCAGCAGTTTATCGAGGGGAGAGACCCAGTACTTC	CASSLSRGETQYF
TRBJ2-3	TRBD1	NA	TRBV11-2	TGTGCCAGCACCTCGACAGGGCTAAGCACAGATACGCAGTATTTT	CASTSTGLSTDTQYF
TRBJ1-2	NA	NA	TRBV28	TGTGCCAGCAGTGCTGACCGGAACTATGGCTACACCTTC	CASSADRNYGYTF
TRBJ2-7	TRBD1	NA	TRBV7-9	TGTGCCAGCAGCCTCAAAGGGACAGTTCACCAAGAGCAGTACTTC	CASSLKGTVHQEQYF
TRBJ1-2	NA	NA	TRBV19	TGTGCCAGTAGTATAGCGGTACTTTTCGAGGGAGACTATGGCTACACCTTC	CASSIAVLFEGDYGYTF
TRBJ2-2	TRBD1	NA	TRBV9	TGTGCCAGCAGCGTTTGGACAGGGGAAACCGGGGAGCTGTTTTTT	CASSVWTGETGELFF
TRBJ1-3	NA	NA	TRBV5-4	TGTGCCAGCAGCTTGTCGGGCAGGGGCCCTGGAAACACCATATATTTT	CASSLSGRGPGNTIYF
TRBJ1-4	TRBD1	NA	TRBV18	TGTGCCAGCTCCCCAGGGGGTGAAAAACTGTTTTTT	CASSPGGEKLFF
TRBJ1-2	NA	NA	TRBV6-5	TGTGCCAGCAGTAGATCCAGGGCTGGCTATGGCTACACCTTC	CASSRSRAGYGYTF
TRBJ1-2	TRBD1	NA	TRBV10-3	TGTGCCATCACTTCGACAGGGGTTAACTATGGCTACACCTTC	CAITSTGVNYGYTF
TRBJ1-1	NA	once	TRBV6-1	TGTGCCAGCAACGGGGGGACTGAAGCTTTCTTT	CASNGGTEAFF
TRBJ1-4	NA	NA	TRBV27	TGTGCCAGCAGCCTTATATCGGGGGGCGAGGAAAAACTGTTTTTT	CASSLISGGEEKLFF
TRBJ1-2	NA	once	TRBV4-1	TGCGCCAGCAGCCAGTCTAACCAGGGCTTCAACTATGGCTACACCTTC	CASSQSNQGFNYGYTF
TRBJ2-3	NA	NA	TRBV5-1	TGCGCCAGCAGCTTGGTCGGTAGCACAGATACGCAGTATTTT	CASSLVGSTDTQYF